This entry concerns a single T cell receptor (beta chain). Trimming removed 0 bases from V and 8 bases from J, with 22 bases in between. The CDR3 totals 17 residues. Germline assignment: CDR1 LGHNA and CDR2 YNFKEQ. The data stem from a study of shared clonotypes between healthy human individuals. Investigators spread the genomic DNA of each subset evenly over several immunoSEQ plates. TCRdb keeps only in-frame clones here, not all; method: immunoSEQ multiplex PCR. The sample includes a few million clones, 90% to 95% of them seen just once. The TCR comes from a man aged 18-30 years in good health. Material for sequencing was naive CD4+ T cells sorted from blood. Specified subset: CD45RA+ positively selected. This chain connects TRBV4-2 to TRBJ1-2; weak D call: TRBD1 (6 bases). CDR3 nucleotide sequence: TGTGCCAGCAGCCAAGATGGAGCGAAGCAGGGGCCGTGGGGCTACACCTTC. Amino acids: CASSQDGAKQGPWGYTF.